The clone carrying this T cell receptor beta chain was observed at least ten times. TCRbeta library preparation incorporated unique molecular identifiers. MiXCR, applied by TCRdb to the PCR reads, yields one record per CDR3 protein. In the table there are about 540,000 distinct CDR3 sequences, 15% to 20% of which are singletons. The source of the sample is a study of T-cell reconstitution after alpha-beta-depleted transplantation in children. Trimming pared 3 bases from V and 2 bases from J, leaving 6 bases between. CDR3 length equals 13 residues. The germline V gene encodes CDR1 SGDLS and CDR2 YYNGEE.

The J gene is TRBJ1-3, the V gene TRBV9, with D maybe TRBD1 (6 bases). The sequence came from a human donor who donated a stem cell graft to a child with acute lymphoblastic leukemia. This specimen consisted of PBMCs from the stem cell graft donor, obtained from the stem cell graft. CDR3 bases: TGTGCCAGCAGCGCAGGGGCTGGAAACACCATATATTTT. Translated, it gives CASSAGAGNTIYF.